These 25 T cell receptor beta chains were sequenced from one sample in a study of persistence of HIV-infected CD4 T cells. No cognate antigen is known for these TCRs. This nonspecific control used anti-CD3/anti-CD28 bead stimulation of CD4+ T cells. Sorting selected CD4+ T cells upregulating both CD40 ligand and CD69. Sequencing used immunoSEQ version 4 in survey mode. Libraries were prepared by immunoSEQ multiplex PCR; TCRdb keeps only in-frame clonotypes and omits some of them. The profile shows about 46,000 clones, about 87% of them singletons. This sample comprised CD4+ T cells sorted from PBMCs after roughly 20-hour stimulation, obtained from a patient who received antiretroviral therapy. These receptors all stem from an adult woman with HIV who was CMV-seropositive.

As for this clone: A junction end diverges from the germline sequence, so it may reflect a read error. V gene TRBV5-6 combines with J gene TRBJ2-7, with 7 bases lining up with TRBD1. Germline-derived CDR1 and CDR2 are SGHDT and YYEEEE. The CDR3 has 11 residues. Here the CDR3 DNA reads TGTGCCAGCAGCTTCCGGGACAGCTCAAACTTC. As protein: CASSFRDSSNF.

For this clone: The same CDR3 also results from other DNA sequences found in this sample. The rearrangement joins TRBV7-9 to TRBJ1-5; no definite D call. The CDR3 is 13 amino acids. Trimming cost V 2 bases and J 2 bases, with 4 bases left between them. Germline CDR1 is SEHNR and CDR2 is FQNEAQ (reference sequence). The DNA of the CDR3 is TGTGCCAGCAGCTTATCGGGCAATCAGCCCCAGCATTTT. Translating it yields CASSLSGNQPQHF. The variable domain in full, with the rest retrieved from reference TRBV7-9 and TRBJ1-5, is DTGVSQNPRHKITKRGQNVTFRCDPISEHNRLYWYRQTLGQGPEFLTYFQNEAQLEKSRLLSDRFSAERPKGSFSTLEIQRTEQGDSAMYLCASSLSGNQPQHFGDGTRLSIL.

The chain employs TRBV19 and TRBJ1-1; D is uncertain. Germline V gene sequence: CDR1 LNHDA, CDR2 SQIVND (reference sequence). The V gene lost 5 bases and the J gene lost 4 bases, with 11 bases spanning the gap. This CDR3 region has 13 residues. This CDR3 is CASSSQAVTEAFF. The DNA of the CDR3 is TGTGCCAGTAGTTCCCAGGCGGTCACTGAAGCTTTCTTT.

The sample holds a few counts of this clone. J is TRBJ1-1 and V is TRBV29-1, with D maybe TRBD1 (5 bases). CDR1 SQVTM and CDR2 ANQGSEA come from the germline V gene. The CDR3 has 12 amino acids. V lost 6 bases and J lost 1, with 9 bases in between. The CDR3 is CSVAQGNTEAFF. The CDR3 nucleotides are TGCAGCGTCGCTCAGGGGAACACTGAAGCTTTCTTT.

The J gene is TRBJ2-7, the V gene TRBV6-1, with TRBD2 matching over 15 bases. The germline CDR1 and CDR2 sequences are MNHNS and SASEGT. The V gene end was trimmed by 0 bases and the J gene end by 6 bases; junction bases not matched to a gene: 15. There are 20 residues in the CDR3. The CDR3 reads CASSEAGPGLAGGLSREQYF. CDR3 DNA sequence: TGTGCCAGCAGTGAAGCCGGCCCCGGACTAGCGGGAGGGTTAAGTCGCGAGCAGTACTTC.

The rearrangement joins TRBV7-9 to TRBJ1-2; D gene unclear. Trimming cost V 5 bases and J 4 bases, with 11 bases left between them. This CDR3 is built from 13 residues. The V gene's germline CDR1 is SEHNR and CDR2 FQNEAQ (reference sequence). CDR3 nucleotide sequence: TGTGCCAGCAGCCCGAGACAACTCTATGGCTACACCTTC. Protein sequence: CASSPRQLYGYTF.

The rearrangement uses TRBV10-3 and TRBJ1-5, with D possibly TRBD1 on 6 matching bases. There are 13 residues in the CDR3. Germline loops: CDR1 ENHRY, CDR2 SYGVKD. V dropped 9 bases and J dropped 5 bases, with 14 bases sitting between them. The CDR3, as DNA: TGTGCCATGTCCCGGGACATCGATCAGCCCCAGCATTTT. It codes for CAMSRDIDQPQHF.

The chain links TRBV6-5 to TRBJ1-1, with TRBD1 as a possible D gene (6 bases). Germline-derived CDR1 and CDR2 are MNHEY and SVGAGI. The CDR3 spans 12 residues. V was clipped by 8 bases and J by 1 base, with 8 bases between them. CDR3 nucleotide sequence: TGTGCCAGCTACAGGGCGAACACTGAAGCTTTCTTT. Amino acid sequence: CASYRANTEAFF.

The chain links TRBV24-1 to TRBJ2-1; TRBD1 matches at 7 bases. J was trimmed by 0 bases and V by 3 bases; bases with no gene match: 4. Looked up from germline, CDR1 is KGHDR and CDR2 is SFDVKD. The CDR3 is made up of 16 amino acids. For the CDR3, the DNA is TGTGCCACCAGTGATCCGTCAGGGGGCTCCTACAATGAGCAGTTCTTC. Its protein is CATSDPSGGSYNEQFF.

The genes are TRBV7-2 and TRBJ1-3; no firm D call. This CDR3 spans 15 amino acids. V lost 5 bases and J 0 bases, leaving 11 bases between the germline ends. CDR1 is SGHTA and CDR2 is FQGNSA in the germline V gene. The CDR3 DNA is TGTGCCAGCAGCCATGACGGAGCCTCTGGAAACACCATATATTTT. Translating gives CASSHDGASGNTIYF.

This rearrangement joins TRBV5-5 to TRBJ2-1, with D unresolved. Germline V gene sequence: CDR1 SGHKS, CDR2 YYEKEE (reference sequence). This CDR3 spans 13 amino acids. V was pared by 0 bases and J by 4 bases, with 5 bases between. The CDR3 sequence is CASSLGQYNEQFF. The CDR3 DNA reads TGTGCCAGCAGCTTGGGCCAGTACAATGAGCAGTTCTTC. Variable domain in full (rest from reference TRBV5-5 and TRBJ2-1): DAGVTQSPTHLIKTRGQQVTLRCSPISGHKSVSWYQQVLGQGPQFIFQYYEKEERGRGNFPDRFSARQFPNYSSELNVNALLLGDSALYLCASSLGQYNEQFFGPGTRLTVL.

This rearrangement joins TRBV10-1 to TRBJ2-5, with unresolved D. The CDR3 consists of 13 residues. Germline V gene data show CDR1 as WNHNN and CDR2 as SYGVQD (reference sequence). Trimming removed 9 bases from V and 5 bases from J, with 16 bases in between. The CDR3 region has the DNA TGCGCCAGAAATAAGGGTCTTTTGGAGACCCAGTACTTC. It specifies CARNKGLLETQYF.

The chain combines TRBV5-1 with TRBJ2-1; D possibly corresponds to TRBD1 (6 bases). The CDR3 covers 14 residues. Germline assignment: CDR1 SGHRS and CDR2 YFSETQ. V shed 0 bases and J shed 6 bases, with 10 bases lying between them. As DNA, the CDR3 is TGCGCCAGCAGCTTGGGGGGGCCGGGCAATGAGCAGTTCTTC. Its protein is CASSLGGPGNEQFF.

V and J are TRBV30 and TRBJ1-6, with D hard to call. Trimming took 4 bases from V and 0 from J, leaving 7 bases between them. Germline V gives CDR1 GTSNPN, CDR2 SVGIG (reference sequence). There are 14 residues in the CDR3. The CDR3 protein is CAWTRSSYNSPLHF. In DNA form, the CDR3 reads TGTGCCTGGACGAGAAGCTCCTATAATTCACCCCTCCACTTT.

The gene calls are TRBV29-1 and TRBJ1-1, with D unresolved. V was pared by 6 bases and J by 3 bases, with 14 bases between. Germline CDR1 and CDR2: SQVTM and ANQGSEA. The length of the CDR3 is 13 residues. In DNA form, the CDR3 reads TGCAGCGTACAAACCAACCGGGACACTGAAGCTTTCTTT. Protein product: CSVQTNRDTEAFF.

The sample holds a few counts of this clone. This sequence joins TRBV18 and TRBJ1-2; D remains ambiguous. CDR1 and CDR2 from the germline V gene are KGHSH and LQKENI. CDR3 size: 13 residues. The V end was cut by 1 base, the J end by 7 bases, with 10 bases between. The CDR3 is CASSPRAGGGYTF. The CDR3, as DNA: TGTGCCAGCTCACCACGAGCTGGTGGTGGCTACACCTTC. The full variable domain, its missing parts supplied by reference TRBV18 and TRBJ1-2, is NAGVMQNPRHLVRRRGQEARLRCSPMKGHSHVYWYRQLPEEGLKFMVYLQKENIIDESGMPKERFSAEFPKEGPSILRIQQVVRGDSAAYFCASSPRAGGGYTFGSGTRLTVV.

The chain recombines TRBV19 with TRBJ1-1, with 9 positions matching TRBD1. The V segment lost 5 bases and the J segment 3 bases; nucleotides outside the gene matches: 10. The germline V gene has CDR1 LNHDA and CDR2 SQIVND (reference sequence). The CDR3 totals 16 residues. The CDR3 region is CASSQTGGGYYTEAFF. The CDR3 DNA reads as TGTGCCAGTAGTCAAACAGGGGGCGGCTACTACACTGAAGCTTTCTTT. Full variable domain (outside the CDR3, taken from reference TRBV19 and TRBJ1-1): DGGITQSPKYLFRKEGQNVTLSCEQNLNHDAMYWYRQDPGQGLRLIYYSQIVNDFQKGDIAEGYSVSREKKESFPLTVTSAQKNPTAFYLCASSQTGGGYYTEAFFGQGTRLTVV.

This clone has only a few counts. The chain is built from TRBV2 and TRBJ1-2, with TRBD1 identical over 7 bases. The CDR3 covers 13 residues. Unmatched junction bases numbered 5, after V lost 6 bases and J lost 4 bases. CDR1 is SNHLY, CDR2 FYNNEI, per germline. The CDR3 protein is CASRETGPYGYTF. CDR3 sequence (DNA): TGTGCCAGCAGGGAGACAGGGCCCTATGGCTACACCTTC.

The chain joins TRBV4-3 to TRBJ1-6; D unclear. Germline CDR1 reads LGHNA; CDR2 reads YSLEER. The CDR3 contains 16 residues. V was trimmed by 0 bases and J by 4 bases, leaving 10 bases between them. The CDR3, as DNA: TGCGCCAGCAGCCAAGAACATGTGGGTTATAATTCACCCCTCCACTTT. Translation gives CASSQEHVGYNSPLHF.

This chain uses TRBV7-6 with TRBJ1-1; D unclear. The CDR3 length is 15 residues. Germline V gives CDR1 SGHVS, CDR2 FNYEAQ. Trimming removed 1 base at V and 0 bases at J, with 9 bases between. This chain's CDR3 is CASSLGAGMNTEAFF. Written as DNA, the CDR3 is TGTGCCAGCAGCTTAGGGGCGGGCATGAACACTGAAGCTTTCTTT.

The chain joins TRBV14 to TRBJ1-2, with a weak D call TRBD1 (6 bases). The V end lost 2 bases, the J end lost 4 bases, and 20 bases lay between the germline ends. The germline gives CDR1 SGHDN, CDR2 FVKESK. The CDR3 extends over 17 amino acids. CDR3 in amino acids: CASSQMGQGSPIYGYTF. Here the CDR3 DNA reads TGTGCCAGCAGCCAAATGGGACAAGGGAGTCCTATCTATGGCTACACCTTC. Full variable domain (missing parts from reference TRBV14 and TRBJ1-2): EAGVTQFPSHSVIEKGQTVTLRCDPISGHDNLYWYRRVMGKEIKFLLHFVKESKQDESGMPNNRFLAERTGGTYSTLKVQPAELEDSGVYFCASSQMGQGSPIYGYTFGSGTRLTVV.

As to this clone: The same CDR3 arises from other DNA sequences in this sample as well. This sequence joins TRBV12-3 or TRBV12-4 and TRBJ2-5; a weak D match, TRBD1 (6 bases). Trimming took off 6 bases at V and 5 bases at J, with 7 bases between the two ends. The CDR3 has 11 amino acids. For the CDR3, the DNA is TGTGCCAGCAGGAGGGGGGAGACCCAGTACTTC. This encodes CASRRGETQYF.

The chain employs TRBV5-4 and TRBJ1-3; tentative D call: TRBD1 (5 bases). Germline V lookup: CDR1 SGHNT, CDR2 YYREEE (reference sequence). Trimming left V 1 base short and J 2 bases short, with 13 bases between. The CDR3 contains 16 residues. CDR3 sequence reads: CASSLRAGYPGNTIYF. CDR3 DNA: TGTGCCAGCAGCTTGAGAGCAGGGTATCCTGGAAACACCATATATTTT.

The chain is built from TRBV21-1 and TRBJ2-5; the table calls TRBD1, which could not be checked here. TRBV21-1 constitutes a pseudogene. There are 16 residues in the CDR3. CDR3 bases: TGTGCCAGCAGCACCAGTCCCGGGACAGGTACCGAGACCCAGTACTTC. Its protein product is CASSTSPGTGTETQYF.

The chain combines TRBV24-1 with TRBJ2-7, with 14 bases identical to TRBD2. V lost 4 bases, J lost 6 bases, and 7 bases stayed unmatched. Germline V gives CDR1 KGHDR, CDR2 SFDVKD. CDR3 size: 16 residues. The DNA of the CDR3 is TGTGCCACCAGTGAGACTAGCGGGAGGGCGTTGGCCGAGCAGTACTTC. Translated: CATSETSGRALAEQYF.